Listed below are T cell receptor beta chains from one sample, sequenced in a study of CD8 T cells in Susac syndrome. Each CDR3 protein is one row after TCRdb ran MiXCR on the immunoSEQ multiplex PCR reads. The data hold approximately 270,000 distinct CDR3 sequences, with around 95% observed a single time. Sequencing was carried out using CD4+ T cells from PBMCs. These receptors were taken from a human donor with multiple sclerosis. Both conserved end residues are part of each CDR3. The D gene is left open where the match is weak.

CDR3nt: TGTGCCAGCAGCCAGTGTGGGGGCTGTGAGCAGTTCTTC
CDR3aa: CASSQCGGCEQFF
v_gene: TRBV6-5
j_gene: TRBJ2-1
d_gene: NA

CDR3nt: TGTGCCAGCAGCTTGGAGGGGAGCGGGTACAATGAGCAGTTCTTC
CDR3aa: CASSLEGSGYNEQFF
v_gene: TRBV5-6
j_gene: TRBJ2-1
d_gene: NA

CDR3nt: TGCAGCGCGACAGTATCGAATCAGCCCCAGCATTTT
CDR3aa: CSATVSNQPQHF
v_gene: TRBV29-1
j_gene: TRBJ1-5
d_gene: NA

CDR3nt: TGTGCCAGCAGTTATAACAGGGGGGATGACGCCAAAAACATTCAGTACTTC
CDR3aa: CASSYNRGDDAKNIQYF
v_gene: TRBV28
j_gene: TRBJ2-4
d_gene: TRBD1

CDR3nt: TGTGCCATCAGTGTGGACAGTGGAACCCAAGAGACCCAGTACTTC
CDR3aa: CAISVDSGTQETQYF
v_gene: TRBV10-3
j_gene: TRBJ2-5
d_gene: NA

CDR3nt: TGTGCCAGCTCACCTCGGGACATGAACACTGAAGCTTTCTTT
CDR3aa: CASSPRDMNTEAFF
v_gene: TRBV18
j_gene: TRBJ1-1
d_gene: NA

CDR3nt: TGTGCCAGCAGTCGAATAGTTGGGGGAGAGACCCAGTACTTC
CDR3aa: CASSRIVGGETQYF
v_gene: TRBV27
j_gene: TRBJ2-5
d_gene: NA

CDR3nt: TGCGCCAGCAAAACTGGAAACACCATATATTTT
CDR3aa: CASKTGNTIYF
v_gene: TRBV5-1
j_gene: TRBJ1-3
d_gene: NA

CDR3nt: TGCAGTGGACGCCGCACCGCTGAGCAGTTCTTC
CDR3aa: CSGRRTAEQFF
v_gene: TRBV20-1
j_gene: TRBJ2-1
d_gene: NA

CDR3nt: TGTGCCAGCAGTCCAACAGGGGGCCAAGAGACCCAGTACTTC
CDR3aa: CASSPTGGQETQYF
v_gene: TRBV11-2
j_gene: TRBJ2-5
d_gene: TRBD1